The TCR beta chain under discussion was sequenced for a study of blood T cell repertoires in COVID-19. Study context: The recovered donors of Cohort 3 showed two negative PCRs, clearance, or symptom resolution. PBMCs, B-cell-depleted T cells, or T cells were the source of the cDNA or gDNA that made up the material.

This clone was found once. The CDR3 runs 16 residues. The germline CDR1 and CDR2 sequences are SGDLS and YYNGEE. V dropped 10 bases and J dropped 2; count of bases not matched to a gene: 16. Clones were read by immunoSEQ multiplex PCR, and TCRdb kept only the in-frame ones, dropping some. The profile shows under 200,000 clones, roughly 86% of them singletons. The sequencing sample was made of PBMCs or T cells enriched from blood (not recorded which). This TCR derives from a woman aged 40 to 55 in a cohort exposed to, infected with or recovered from COVID-19 (not recorded which). The rearrangement links TRBV9 to TRBJ2-3, with 7 bases that match TRBD1. CDR3 DNA sequence: TGTGCCGGGTCCCCGGGACAGATAACCCCCACAGATACGCAGTATTTT. It yields the protein CAGSPGQITPTDTQYF.